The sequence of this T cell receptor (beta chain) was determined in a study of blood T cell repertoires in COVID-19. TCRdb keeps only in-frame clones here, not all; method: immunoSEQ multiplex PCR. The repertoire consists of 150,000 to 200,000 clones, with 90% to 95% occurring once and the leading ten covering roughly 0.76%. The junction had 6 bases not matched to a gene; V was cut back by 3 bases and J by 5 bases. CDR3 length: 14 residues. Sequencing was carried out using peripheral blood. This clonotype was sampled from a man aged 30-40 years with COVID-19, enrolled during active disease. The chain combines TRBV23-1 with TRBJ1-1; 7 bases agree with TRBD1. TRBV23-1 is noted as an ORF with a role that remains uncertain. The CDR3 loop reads CASSHQTGWTEAFF. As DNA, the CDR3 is TGCGCCAGCAGTCATCAGACAGGGTGGACTGAAGCTTTCTTT.